Listed below are T cell receptor beta chains from one sample, sequenced in a study of blood T cell repertoires in COVID-19. The protocol was immunoSEQ multiplex PCR, while the TCRdb copy is restricted to in-frame clones and leaves out a portion. This table has 300,000 or so clones, roughly 86% appearing once. Material for sequencing was peripheral blood. These receptor sequences come from a woman aged 45-60 years who had recovered from COVID-19. The CDR3 runs from the conserved cysteine through the conserved F or W. The D gene is left open where the match is weak. Not every row has a clone size; where given, it reads once, few, many or a size class.

>TRBJ2-5|.|TRBV6-2/TRBV6-3|TRBD2
TGTGCCAGCAGTTCCCAGCGGGAGGGCCGAGAGACCCAGTACTTC
CASSSQREGRETQYF
>TRBJ2-7|.|TRBV3-1/TRBV3-2|TRBD1
TGTGCCAGCAGCCTAACAGGGGGCTTCGAGCAGTACTTC
CASSLTGGFEQYF
>TRBJ2-7|.|TRBV6-6|TRBD1
TGTGCCAGCAGAGAGCTAGGGGGCCGATCCTACGAGCAGTACTTC
CASRELGGRSYEQYF
>TRBJ2-2|once|TRBV5-8|TRBD1
TGTGCCAGCAGCGCCTACAGGGGTGGTGGTGACACCGGGGAGCTGTTTTTT
CASSAYRGGGDTGELFF
>TRBJ2-7|.|TRBV30|.
TGTGCCTGGGGCCCCAGGGCCTACGAGCAGTACTTC
CAWGPRAYEQYF
>TRBJ2-7|once|TRBV3-1/TRBV3-2|TRBD1
TGTGCCAGCAGCCAAGGGGGGACAGAGTCCTACGAGCAGTACTTC
CASSQGGTESYEQYF
>TRBJ1-4|few|TRBV7-2|.
TGTGCCAGTACACAGCACATTAATGAAAAACTGTTTTTT
CASTQHINEKLFF
>TRBJ2-5|.|TRBV28|.
TGTGCCAGCAGGACAAAGACCCACGGGTACTTC
CASRTKTHGYF
>TRBJ1-1|.|TRBV30|.
TGTGCCTGGAGTATTTGGACTCAGACTGAAGCTTTCTTT
CAWSIWTQTEAFF
>TRBJ2-3|.|TRBV15|.
TGTGCCACCAGCAGAGACAGGGGAAACACAGATACGCAGTATTTT
CATSRDRGNTDTQYF
>TRBJ1-5|once|TRBV5-1|TRBD1
TGCGCCAGCAGCTTGCATACAGGGGATCAGCCCCAGCATTTT
CASSLHTGDQPQHF
>TRBJ2-7|.|TRBV13|TRBD1
TGTGCCAGCAGCACCCCGGGACAGCCCTACGAGCAGTACTTC
CASSTPGQPYEQYF
>TRBJ2-3|.|TRBV6-2/TRBV6-3|TRBD2
TGTGCCAGCAGTTACTCCGGCGGGGGGGCCAGGTCATGGAATACGCAGTATTTT
CASSYSGGGARSWNTQYF
>TRBJ2-4|.|TRBV4-3|.
TGCGCCAGCAGCCAGCGGACAGCAGAAAACATTCAGTACTTC
CASSQRTAENIQYF
>TRBJ2-3|.|TRBV2|.
TGTGCCAGCAGTGGATTGGGCACAACGCAGTATTTT
CASSGLGTTQYF
>TRBJ2-7|.|TRBV19|TRBD2
TGTGCCAGTAAATTTAGCGGGAGTGGTCCCTACGAGCAGTACTTC
CASKFSGSGPYEQYF
>TRBJ2-7|.|TRBV19|.
TGTGCCAGTAGTATTGCATTAGACGGAGCCTACGAGCAGTACTTC
CASSIALDGAYEQYF
>TRBJ1-3|.|TRBV5-6|.
TGTGCCAGCAGCTTGGGACAGATGGGAAACACCATATATTTT
CASSLGQMGNTIYF
>TRBJ1-1|once|TRBV23-1|.
TGCGCCAGCAGTCGCTTTACCCGTCTTCGCCACCTCGGCACTGAAGCTTTCTTT
CASSRFTRLRHLGTEAFF
>TRBJ1-5|few|TRBV27|TRBD1
TGTGCCAGCAGTTCTCCGGGACAGGGAAATCAGCCCCAGCATTTT
CASSSPGQGNQPQHF
>TRBJ1-6|.|TRBV7-2|TRBD1
TGTGCCAGCAGCTTAGTAAGGTGGACAGGGAGTTCACCCCTCCACTTT
CASSLVRWTGSSPLHF
>TRBJ1-2|few|TRBV3-1/TRBV3-2|TRBD1
TGTGCCAGCAGCCAAGATCTCACAGGGGTCTATGGCTACACCTTC
CASSQDLTGVYGYTF
>TRBJ2-7|.|TRBV18|.
TGTGCCAGCTCCCACATAGGACCTCGGGACTCCTACTACGAGCAGTACTTC
CASSHIGPRDSYYEQYF
>TRBJ2-2|.|TRBV6-2/TRBV6-3|.
TGTGCCAGCAGTTACGACACCACCGGCGCGAACACCGGGGAGCTGTTTTTT
CASSYDTTGANTGELFF
>TRBJ2-1|many|TRBV7-9|.
TGTGCCAGCAGCTTGGGGCCAGCAGGTGAGCAGTTCTTC
CASSLGPAGEQFF
>TRBJ2-7|.|TRBV23-1|.
TGCGCCAGCAGTCACCCCCCGGGGTACGAGCAGTACTTC
CASSHPPGYEQYF
>TRBJ2-3|once|TRBV9|TRBD2
TGTGCCAGCAGCGATAGCGGGGGGCTCACAGATACGCAGTATTTT
CASSDSGGLTDTQYF
>TRBJ2-7|.|TRBV5-5|.
TGTGCCAGCAGCTTGTCGGTCTACGAGCAGTACTTC
CASSLSVYEQYF
>TRBJ2-1|.|TRBV4-3|TRBD2
TGCGCCAGCAGCCAAGGCTCTGCGGGAGCAGGAAATGAGCAGTTCTTC
CASSQGSAGAGNEQFF
>TRBJ2-7|once|TRBV4-3|TRBD2
TGCGCCAGCAGCCGGGCGGCGGGGGACTACGAGCAGTACTTC
CASSRAAGDYEQYF
>TRBJ2-1|.|TRBV2|TRBD2
TGTGCCAGCAAGAGGCTAGCGGACTACAATGAGCAGTTCTTC
CASKRLADYNEQFF
>TRBJ2-7|.|TRBV15|.
TGTGCCACCAGCAGCTACGGGTACGAGCAGTACTTC
CATSSYGYEQYF
>TRBJ2-7|.|TRBV28|TRBD1
TGTGCCAGCAGTTTCGGGACAGCCAGGAGCTCCTACGAGCAGTACTTC
CASSFGTARSSYEQYF
>TRBJ1-5|.|TRBV6-5|.
TGTGCCAGCAGCCTCGGGGGGAGGCAGCCCCAGCATTTT
CASSLGGRQPQHF
>TRBJ2-5|.|TRBV12-3/TRBV12-4|.
TGTGCCAGCAGTTTTCGGGAGACCCAGTACTTC
CASSFRETQYF
>TRBJ2-3|.|TRBV2|.
TGTGCCAGCAGGTGGGACACTACAAGCACAGATACGCAGTATTTT
CASRWDTTSTDTQYF
>TRBJ1-2|.|TRBV7-9|TRBD1
TGTGCCAGCAGCCCATCGTCTGCCTTCGGACAGGGGGGAGGCTATGGCTACACCTTC
CASSPSSAFGQGGGYGYTF
>TRBJ1-6|few|TRBV4-3|TRBD1
TGCGCCAGCAGCCAAGATCGTCAGGGGGTATATGGTAGTTCACCCCTCCACTTT
CASSQDRQGVYGSSPLHF
>TRBJ2-6|few|TRBV28|TRBD1
TGTGCCAGCAGTTCAGAAACAGGGGGTGGGGCCAACGTCCTGACTTTC
CASSSETGGGANVLTF
>TRBJ2-5|.|TRBV30|.
TGTGCCTGGAGTGTTTTCAGAGAGACCCAGTACTTC
CAWSVFRETQYF
>TRBJ1-5|.|TRBV19|.
TGTGCCAGTAGTATCCCAAGCAATCAGCCCCAGCATTTT
CASSIPSNQPQHF
>TRBJ1-2|.|TRBV18|.
TGTGCCAGCTCACCAACGACAGACACTGGCTACACCTTC
CASSPTTDTGYTF
>TRBJ1-1|.|TRBV9|.
TGTGCCAGCAGCGGGCTGGCCGGGTCCAAAGCTTTCTTT
CASSGLAGSKAFF
>TRBJ2-2|.|TRBV19|TRBD2
TGTGCCAGTACCCCGGGACTAAACACCGGGGAGCTGTTTTTT
CASTPGLNTGELFF
>TRBJ1-3|.|TRBV4-3|.
TGCGCCAGCAGCCAAGATAAGGGAGTCAACACCATATATTTT
CASSQDKGVNTIYF
>TRBJ1-2|.|TRBV2|.
TGTGCCAGCAGTGATGTAGCAAGAGGCTACACCTTC
CASSDVARGYTF
>TRBJ2-1|.|TRBV29-1|.
TGCAGCGCCAATAGGGCGGGGAATGAGCAGTTCTTC
CSANRAGNEQFF
>TRBJ1-1|.|TRBV7-2|.
TGTGCCAGCAAAACTCCGCGAGGGGGGGGAATTGGAGACACTGAAGCTTTCTTT
CASKTPRGGGIGDTEAFF
>TRBJ2-2|.|TRBV19|TRBD2
TGTGCCAGTAGTGTTTCTAGCGGGGGGACCGGGGAGCTGTTTTTT
CASSVSSGGTGELFF
>TRBJ2-7|.|TRBV2|.
TGTGCCAGTAGGGGGTCCTACGAGCAGTACTTC
CASRGSYEQYF
>TRBJ1-5|.|TRBV28|TRBD1
TGTGCCAGCAGCTTCGACAGGGCCGGCAATCAGCCCCAGCATTTT
CASSFDRAGNQPQHF
>TRBJ2-3|.|TRBV7-2|.
TGTGCCAGCAGCTCGAGGTGGGATACGCAGTATTTT
CASSSRWDTQYF
>TRBJ1-4|.|TRBV28|.
TGTGCCAGCAGTGAAGCCGCAACTAATGAAAAACTGTTTTTT
CASSEAATNEKLFF
>TRBJ2-1|.|TRBV9|TRBD2
TGTGCCAGCAGCGCCACGGGACTAGCGGGAATGGGTGAGCAGTTCTTC
CASSATGLAGMGEQFF
>TRBJ2-5|once|TRBV27|TRBD2
TGTGCCAGCAGTTTATTCGCGGGAGGGCTCGGAGAGACCCAGTACTTC
CASSLFAGGLGETQYF
>TRBJ2-7|once|TRBV15|.
TGTGCCACCAGCAACGGTCAGGGCTACGAGCAGTACTTC
CATSNGQGYEQYF
>TRBJ2-5|.|TRBV5-6|TRBD1
TGTGCCAGCAGCTTGGTAGGGACAGCAACCGATCAAGAGACCCAGTACTTC
CASSLVGTATDQETQYF
>TRBJ1-2|.|TRBV7-9|TRBD1
TGTGCCAGCAGCCGGGACAGGAAGGAGAACTATGGCTACACCTTC
CASSRDRKENYGYTF
>TRBJ1-1|.|TRBV6-5|.
TGTGCCTCAAGGACAGAAATAAACACTGAAGCTTTCTTT
CASRTEINTEAFF